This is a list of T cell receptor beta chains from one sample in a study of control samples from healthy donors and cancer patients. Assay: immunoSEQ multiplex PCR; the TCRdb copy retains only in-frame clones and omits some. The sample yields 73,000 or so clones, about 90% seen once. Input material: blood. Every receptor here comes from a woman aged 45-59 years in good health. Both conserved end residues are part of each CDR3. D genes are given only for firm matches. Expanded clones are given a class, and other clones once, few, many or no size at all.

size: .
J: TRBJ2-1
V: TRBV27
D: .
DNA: TGTGCCAGCAGTTTCTTTTCGGGAGCGGTCAATGAGCAGTTCTTC
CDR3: CASSFFSGAVNEQFF

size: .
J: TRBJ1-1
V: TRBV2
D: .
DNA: TGTGCCAGCATCAACGAGGGGCGGGTGGGCACTGAAGCTTTCTTT
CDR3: CASINEGRVGTEAFF

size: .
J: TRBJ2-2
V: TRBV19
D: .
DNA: TGTGCCACCACCCCAGGGAGTACGAACACCGGGGAGCTGTTTTTT
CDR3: CATTPGSTNTGELFF

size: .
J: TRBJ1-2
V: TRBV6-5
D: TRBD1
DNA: TGTGCCAGCAGATCCGGGACAGGGATAGGCTACACCTTC
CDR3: CASRSGTGIGYTF

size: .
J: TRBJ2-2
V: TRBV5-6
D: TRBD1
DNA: TGTGCCAGCAGCCCCCGGGACAGGGGCACCGGGGAGCTGTTTTTT
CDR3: CASSPRDRGTGELFF

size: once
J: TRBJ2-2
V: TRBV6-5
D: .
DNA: TGTGCCAGCAGTTACCGTTCAATAGCGGAGCTGTTTTTT
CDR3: CASSYRSIAELFF

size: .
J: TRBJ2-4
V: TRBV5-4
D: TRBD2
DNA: TGTGCCAGCAGCTTGCGAGGGGCGGGAGGATTAGCCAAAAACATTCAGTACTTC
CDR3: CASSLRGAGGLAKNIQYF

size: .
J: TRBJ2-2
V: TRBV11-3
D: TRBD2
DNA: TGTGCCAGCAGCCGGACTAGCGGAATGGCGGATGGCGGGGAGCTGTTTTTT
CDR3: CASSRTSGMADGGELFF

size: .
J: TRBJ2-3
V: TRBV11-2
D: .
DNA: TGTGCCAGCAGCTTAGGAGCAGATACGCAGTATTTT
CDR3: CASSLGADTQYF

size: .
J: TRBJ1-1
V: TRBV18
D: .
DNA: TGTGCCAGCTCACCTACAGGGATGAACACTGAAGCTTTCTTT
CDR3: CASSPTGMNTEAFF

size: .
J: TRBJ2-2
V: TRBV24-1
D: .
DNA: TGTGCCACCAGTGATTCCCTGACAGGGTCCGGGAGGGGTTCCGGGGAGCTGTTTTTT
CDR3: CATSDSLTGSGRGSGELFF

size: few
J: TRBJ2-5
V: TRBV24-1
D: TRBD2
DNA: TGTGCCACCAGTGTTGGGACTAGCGTAAGCGAGACCCAGTACTTC
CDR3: CATSVGTSVSETQYF

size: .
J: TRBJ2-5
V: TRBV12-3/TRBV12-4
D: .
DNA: TGTGCCAGCAGTTTAAAGGCGACAGAGACCCAGTACTTC
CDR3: CASSLKATETQYF

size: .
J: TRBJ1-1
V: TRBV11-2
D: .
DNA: TGTGCCAGCAGCTTTCCAGGGTCTGAAGCTTTCTTT
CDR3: CASSFPGSEAFF

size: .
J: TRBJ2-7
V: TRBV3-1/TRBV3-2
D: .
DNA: TGTGCCAGCAGCCTCCAGGGGTGGGGCGAGCAGTACTTC
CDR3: CASSLQGWGEQYF

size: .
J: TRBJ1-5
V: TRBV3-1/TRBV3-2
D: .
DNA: TGTGCCAGCAGCCAAGATGGGGTTTCCTATCAGCCCCAGCATTTT
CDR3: CASSQDGVSYQPQHF